These 14 T cell receptor beta chains were sequenced from one sample in a study of T cells in localized non-small cell lung cancer. The method was immunoSEQ multiplex PCR; TCRdb's version includes in-frame clones alone and lacks a portion of them. This table has tens of thousands of clones, around 90% appearing once. This sample comprised peripheral blood mononuclear cells, obtained before any cancer treatment. The receptors originated from a man aged 35-75 years with stage III lung adenocarcinoma.

This clone has just a few counts. V gene TRBV18 combines with J gene TRBJ1-1; D remains unclear. Looked up from germline, CDR1 is KGHSH and CDR2 is LQKENI. V lost 3 bases, J lost 11 bases, and 13 bases lay in between. This CDR3 is built from 12 residues. The CDR3 DNA follows: TGTGCCAGCTCACCCCGGGCCGGGAAGGCTTTCTTT. It codes for CASSPRAGKAFF.

The CDR3 loop reads CASSQDRGLAARTDTQYF. CDR3 nucleotide sequence: TGTGCCAGCAGCCAAGATAGAGGACTAGCGGCTCGCACAGATACGCAGTATTTT. This sequence joins TRBV4-2 and TRBJ2-3; 10 bases map to TRBD2. Germline CDR1 is LGHNA and CDR2 is YNFKEQ. The length of the CDR3 is 18 residues. V gave up 0 bases and J gave up 1 base; unmatched junction bases: 7.

The chain joins TRBV7-2 to TRBJ2-1; D gene ambiguous. Trimming took 5 bases from V and 5 from J, leaving 13 bases between them. Per the germline V gene, CDR1 is SGHTA and CDR2 is FQGNSA. The CDR3 sequence is 14 residues long. The DNA for the CDR3 is TGTGCCAGCAGCCCCCTGATAATGGACAATGAGCAGTTCTTC. It is translated as CASSPLIMDNEQFF.

The chain employs TRBV7-9 and TRBJ1-2; 7 positions agree with TRBD1. From germline, CDR1 is SEHNR and CDR2 FQNEAQ (reference sequence). Trimming took 4 bases from V and 2 from J; bases not matched to a gene: 7. The CDR3 loop spans 15 amino acids. CDR3 amino acids: CASSSQQGNNYGYTF. The DNA of the CDR3 is TGTGCCAGCAGCTCACAACAGGGGAACAACTATGGCTACACCTTC.

V gene TRBV11-2 combines with J gene TRBJ2-2; tentatively, D is TRBD2 (5 bases). V lost 8 bases, J lost 4 bases, and 11 bases lay in between. The CDR3 consists of 13 residues. Germline V gives CDR1 SGHAT, CDR2 FQNNGV. The CDR3 loop reads CASGGSATGELFF. As DNA, the CDR3 is TGTGCCAGCGGCGGGTCGGCCACCGGGGAGCTGTTTTTT.

The chain is built from TRBV6-5 and TRBJ2-5; 7 bases map to TRBD2. This CDR3 contains 14 residues. J lost 2 bases, V lost 8 bases, and 8 bases had no gene match. The V gene's germline CDR1 is MNHEY and CDR2 SVGAGI. The CDR3 protein is CASQGRGEQETQYF. For the CDR3, the DNA is TGTGCCAGCCAGGGACGGGGGGAACAAGAGACCCAGTACTTC.

The rearrangement joins TRBV7-2 to TRBJ2-1, with a weak D call TRBD2 (7 bases). Germline V gene data show CDR1 as SGHTA and CDR2 as FQGNSA. V was clipped by 1 base and J by 6 bases, with 13 bases between them. The CDR3 runs 15 residues. The CDR3 nucleotides read TGTGCCAGCAGCTTAGTGGGGGGGCGGAGCAATGAGCAGTTCTTC. Its protein product is CASSLVGGRSNEQFF.

The chain carries TRBV19 and TRBJ2-3; D may be TRBD1 (6 bases). The V end was cut by 6 bases, the J end by 0 bases, with 22 bases between. The CDR3 length is 18 residues. CDR1 is LNHDA and CDR2 is SQIVND in the germline V gene (reference sequence). CDR3 residues: CASSKDITGQSSTDTQYF. The CDR3 region has the DNA TGTGCCAGTAGCAAAGACATTACAGGGCAATCTAGCACAGATACGCAGTATTTT.

The rearrangement links TRBV9 to TRBJ1-3, with D perhaps TRBD1 (5 bases). Germline lookup yields CDR1 SGDLS and CDR2 YYNGEE. The CDR3 has 17 amino acids. The V end was cut by 0 bases, the J end by 0 bases, with 13 bases between. CDR3 amino acids: CASSVVDSVSSGNTIYF. The CDR3 nucleotides are TGTGCCAGCAGCGTAGTTGACAGTGTAAGCTCTGGAAACACCATATATTTT.

The chain employs TRBV29-1 and TRBJ1-6; a weak D match, TRBD1 (5 bases). This CDR3 has 13 amino acids. Germline assignment: CDR1 SQVTM and CDR2 ANQGSEA. V was trimmed by 4 bases and J by 10 bases, leaving 14 bases between them. The CDR3 loop reads CSVGQGDSSPLHF. The CDR3 DNA reads TGCAGCGTTGGGCAGGGCGATTCATCACCCCTCCACTTT.

The rearrangement links TRBV9 to TRBJ2-5; no firm D call. The CDR3 extends over 14 amino acids. V was pared by 1 base and J by 0 bases, with 7 bases between. CDR1 and CDR2 (germline): SGDLS, YYNGEE. CDR3 loop: CASSVLDNQETQYF. The CDR3 DNA reads as TGTGCCAGCAGCGTACTAGACAACCAAGAGACCCAGTACTTC.

The chain combines TRBV28 with TRBJ2-3; D is undetermined. The CDR3 length is 12 residues. CDR1 is MDHEN, CDR2 SYDVKM, per germline. V was clipped by 5 bases and J by 5 bases, with 8 bases between them. This chain's CDR3 is CASSPTLDTQYF. DNA for the CDR3: TGTGCCAGCAGTCCTACACTAGATACGCAGTATTTT. Full variable domain (outside the CDR3, taken from reference TRBV28 and TRBJ2-3): DVKVTQSSRYLVKRTGEKVFLECVQDMDHENMFWYRQDPGLGLRLIYFSYDVKMKEKGDIPEGYSVSREKKERFSLILESASTNQTSMYLCASSPTLDTQYFGPGTRLTVL.

The chain is built from TRBV2 and TRBJ1-4; D is unclear. CDR1 and CDR2 from the germline V gene are SNHLY and FYNNEI. The CDR3 is 13 amino acids. Deletions cut 7 bases from V and 7 bases from J, with 13 bases between. Here the CDR3 DNA reads TGTGCCAGCACCGGCGGGGAAGTTGAAAAACTGTTTTTT. This encodes CASTGGEVEKLFF.

The chain couples TRBV27 to TRBJ1-2; D call uncertain. V lost 0 bases and J lost 6, with 11 bases in between. Germline CDR1 MNHEY, CDR2 SMNVEV (reference sequence). The CDR3 has 14 residues. The CDR3 DNA reads as TGTGCCAGCAGTTTATCTTTTGGGGTTCATGGCTACACCTTC. It yields the protein CASSLSFGVHGYTF.